Each of the 9 T cell receptor beta chains below was sequenced from the same sample in a study of response to subunit inactivated influenza vaccine. MiXCR, applied by TCRdb to the RT-PCR reads, yields one record per CDR3 protein. Among approximately 570,000 distinct CDR3 sequences, 7.6% were seen once, and the ten largest hold over 10%. Sequencing was performed on PBMCs from blood, taken roughly 24 months after vaccination. Receptor source: a man aged 45 to 70 who received an inactivated influenza vaccine.

The chain links TRBV20-1 to TRBJ2-3; no clear D. The germline gives CDR1 DFQATT, CDR2 SNEGSKA (reference sequence). The CDR3 runs to 15 residues. V gave up 3 bases and J gave up 2 bases, with 15 bases separating them. CDR3 nucleotide sequence: TGCAGTGCTAGTTCGGCCAGCCTCTTCACAGATACGCAGTATTTT. Protein product: CSASSASLFTDTQYF.

Many counts were recorded for this clonotype. The chain employs TRBV7-2 and TRBJ1-4, with D unresolved. The CDR3 extends over 13 amino acids. Germline CDR1 SGHTA, CDR2 FQGNSA. V lost 2 bases and J 4 bases, leaving 5 bases between the germline ends. The CDR3 DNA sequence: TGTGCCAGCAGCTTATCTTATAATGAAAAACTGTTTTTT. This translates into CASSLSYNEKLFF.

In its sample, this clonotype was seen a few times. The chain is built from TRBV20-1 and TRBJ2-1; 9 bases are shared with TRBD2. CDR1 is DFQATT, CDR2 SNEGSKA, per germline (reference sequence). The CDR3 is 14 amino acids. V was pared by 5 bases and J by 8 bases, with 10 bases of the junction left unmatched. This chain's CDR3 is CSAHLAGPPDEQFF. The CDR3 DNA follows: TGCAGTGCTCATCTAGCGGGACCCCCGGATGAGCAGTTCTTC.

This clonotype was seen only a few times. V usage is TRBV6-2 or TRBV6-3 and J usage is TRBJ2-5; the D is unclear. V lost 6 bases and J 1 base, leaving 18 bases between the germline ends. Germline V CDR1 and CDR2: MNHEY, SVGEGT. CDR3 size: 16 residues. The CDR3, as DNA: TGTGCCAGCAGCCCTGGGGAAGTCCTTCTCCAAGAGACCCAGTACTTC. Translating gives CASSPGEVLLQETQYF.

V is TRBV7-3 and J is TRBJ2-3, with 13 bases aligning to TRBD2. The CDR3 has 13 residues. Unmatched junction bases numbered 7, after V lost 5 bases and J lost 14 bases. Germline V gene lookup returns CDR1 SGHTA and CDR2 FQGTGA. The CDR3 DNA is TGTGCCAGCAGCCCTGGGACTAGCGGGACCGTGTATTTT. As protein: CASSPGTSGTVYF. The variable domain in full, with the rest retrieved from reference TRBV7-3 and TRBJ2-3, is GAGVSQTPSNKVTEKGKYVELRCDPISGHTALYWYRQSLGQGPEFLIYFQGTGAADDSGLPNDRFFAVRPEGSVSTLKIQRTERGDSAVYLCASSPGTSGTVYFGPGTRLTVL.

This clonotype was detected many times. The chain recombines TRBV5-1 with TRBJ2-2; 8 positions match TRBD1. With V trimmed by 2 bases and J by 0 bases, 3 bases remained unmatched. This CDR3 has 16 residues. Per germline, CDR1 SGHRS and CDR2 YFSETQ. CDR3 sequence (DNA): TGCGCCAGCAGCTTATCAGGGGGCGCGAACACCGGGGAGCTGTTTTTT. This encodes CASSLSGGANTGELFF.

This clonotype has a handful of counts. This chain uses TRBV18 with TRBJ2-1; a weak D match, TRBD1 (5 bases). Trimming left V 0 bases short and J 10 bases short, with 10 bases between. The CDR3 has 13 residues. CDR1 is KGHSH, CDR2 LQKENI, per germline. CDR3 in amino acids: CASSPPYKGEQFF. The CDR3 coding sequence is TGTGCCAGCTCACCACCGTATAAGGGGGAGCAGTTCTTC.

This clonotype was seen many times. V is TRBV20-1 and J is TRBJ2-7; D is possibly TRBD2 (6 bases). V was cut by 2 bases and J by 2 bases, with 13 bases left in between. The CDR3 is 14 amino acids. Germline V gene sequence: CDR1 DFQATT, CDR2 SNEGSKA (reference sequence). CDR3 in amino acids: CSARPGGDPYEQYF. Here the CDR3 DNA reads TGCAGTGCTAGACCCGGCGGGGACCCCTACGAGCAGTACTTC.

The J gene is TRBJ1-2, the V gene TRBV27; D remains ambiguous. Trimming took 2 bases from V and 5 from J, leaving 15 bases between them. Germline CDR1 MNHEY, CDR2 SMNVEV (reference sequence). The CDR3 is 15 residues long. The CDR3 protein is CASSLQGGNTYGYTF. Written as DNA, the CDR3 is TGTGCCAGCAGTTTACAAGGAGGGAATACGTATGGCTACACCTTC.